This paragraph covers one TCR beta chain sequence. Its cognate antigen is unknown. This table comes from immunoSEQ multiplex PCR, and its TCRdb copy is limited to in-frame clones, with some not included. Here the sample spans tens of thousands of clones, around 90% being singletons. These data belong to a study of T cells in localized non-small cell lung cancer. Study-level points and caveats: Appearing in adjacent lung were a median about 50 of the top 100 tumor clones.

CDR1 and CDR2 (germline): LNHDA, SQIVND (reference sequence). Trimming took off 1 base at V and 6 bases at J, with 10 bases between the two ends. The CDR3 contains 14 residues. The clonotype comes from a man between 40 and 70 years old with stage III lung adenocarcinoma. The chain has TRBV19 and TRBJ1-5; possibly TRBD1 for D (5 bases). The specimen comprised peripheral blood mononuclear cells, sampled before any cancer treatment. The DNA of the CDR3 is TGTGCCAGTAGTATAGGGCAGGGAGCTCAGCCCCAGCATTTT. This encodes CASSIGQGAQPQHF. Complete variable domain (other parts from reference TRBV19 and TRBJ1-5): DGGITQSPKYLFRKEGQNVTLSCEQNLNHDAMYWYRQDPGQGLRLIYYSQIVNDFQKGDIAEGYSVSREKKESFPLTVTSAQKNPTAFYLCASSIGQGAQPQHFGDGTRLSIL.